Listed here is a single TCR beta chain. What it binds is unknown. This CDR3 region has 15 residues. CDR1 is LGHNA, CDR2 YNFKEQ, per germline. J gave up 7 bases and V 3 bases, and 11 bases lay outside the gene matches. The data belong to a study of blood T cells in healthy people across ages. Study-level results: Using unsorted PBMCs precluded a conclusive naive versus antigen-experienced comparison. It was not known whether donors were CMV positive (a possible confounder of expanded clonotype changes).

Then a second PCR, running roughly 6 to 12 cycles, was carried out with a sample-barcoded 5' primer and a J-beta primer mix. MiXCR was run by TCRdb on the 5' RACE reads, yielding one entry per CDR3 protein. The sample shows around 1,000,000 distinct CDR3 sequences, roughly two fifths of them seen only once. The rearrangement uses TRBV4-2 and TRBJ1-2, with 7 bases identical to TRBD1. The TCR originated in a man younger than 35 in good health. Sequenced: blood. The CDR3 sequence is CASSQAGTDFRGYTF. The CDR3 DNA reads TGTGCCAGCAGCCAGGCCGGGACAGATTTTCGTGGCTACACCTTC.